This T cell receptor beta chain appears in the sequencing data of a study of blood T cell repertoires in COVID-19. Study-level background: Samples came from the United States, Italy and Spain, spanning acute and convalescent COVID-19. T cells, B-cell-depleted T cells, or PBMCs provided the cDNA or gDNA that served as material.

Germline V gene sequence: CDR1 LGHDT, CDR2 YNNKEL (reference sequence). The CDR3 is made up of 16 amino acids. Germline trimming cut 4 bases from V and 8 bases from J; bases unmatched to any gene: 5. In the source study's methods: Reference gene primers were amplified, and this amplification served to estimate nucleated cell counts. Clones were sequenced by immunoSEQ multiplex PCR, and TCRdb holds only the in-frame ones, with some missing. From that table come the V and J calls and clone size; the DNA was used to work out D and trimming. The data contain approximately 74,000 clones, roughly 80% of them singletons.

This receptor was taken from a woman older than 75 with active or convalescent COVID-19. The chain couples TRBV3-1 (or the pseudogene TRBV3-2) to TRBJ2-2; 15 bases are shared with TRBD2. The source material was peripheral blood. CDR3 residues: CASSPGLAGGAGELFF. CDR3 DNA sequence: TGTGCCAGCAGCCCGGGACTAGCGGGAGGAGCGGGGGAGCTGTTTTTT.